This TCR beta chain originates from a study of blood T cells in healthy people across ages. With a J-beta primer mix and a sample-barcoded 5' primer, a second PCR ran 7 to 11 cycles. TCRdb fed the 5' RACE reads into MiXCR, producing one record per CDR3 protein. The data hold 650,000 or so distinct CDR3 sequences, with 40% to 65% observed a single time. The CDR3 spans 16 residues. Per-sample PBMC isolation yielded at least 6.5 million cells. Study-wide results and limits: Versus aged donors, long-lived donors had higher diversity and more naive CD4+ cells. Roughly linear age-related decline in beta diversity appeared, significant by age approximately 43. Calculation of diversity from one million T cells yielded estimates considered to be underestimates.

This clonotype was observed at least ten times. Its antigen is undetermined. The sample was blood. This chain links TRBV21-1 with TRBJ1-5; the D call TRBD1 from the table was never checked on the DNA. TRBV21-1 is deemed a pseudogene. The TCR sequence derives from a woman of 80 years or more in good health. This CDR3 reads CASSKRDGGWGKPQHF. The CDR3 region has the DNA TGTGCCAGCAGCAAACGAGACGGGGGGTGGGGGAAGCCCCAGCATTTT.